The 23 T cell receptor beta chains below were found in one sample sequenced in a study of T cells in Graves' hyperthyroidism and ophthalmopathy. Authors of the study amplified TCR beta CDR3 regions from RNA transcripts. HTBI primers were the set used in a first-round RT-PCR of the TCR CDR3. TCRdb reprocessed the multiplex PCR reads via MiXCR and lists one record per CDR3 protein. This table has a few hundred thousand distinct CDR3 sequences, roughly 46% appearing once. Sequencing was carried out using peripheral blood or thyroid tissue (not recorded which). These receptors came from a woman between 18 and 29 years old with Graves' hyperthyroidism.

Points on this clonotype: The junction departs from the called germline gene at one end, perhaps through a read error. V gene TRBV2 combines with J gene TRBJ2-7; 7 bases map to TRBD1. The CDR3 is 13 residues long. The germline V gene has CDR1 SNHLY and CDR2 FYNNEI. The CDR3 DNA reads as TGTGTCAGCAGCCGACAGGGAACCTACGGGCAGTACTTC. The encoded protein is CVSSRQGTYGQYF.

This clonotype was observed once. The CDR3 sequence is CATSVGPNYGYTF. The DNA for the CDR3 is TGTGCCACCAGTGTGGGGCCAAACTATGGCTACACCTTC. The chain carries TRBV24-1 and TRBJ1-2; D is possibly TRBD1 (5 bases). Per germline, CDR1 KGHDR and CDR2 SFDVKD. CDR3 length equals 13 residues. Trimming took off 5 bases at V and 2 bases at J, with 8 bases between the two ends.

This clonotype was recorded only once. This sequence joins TRBV5-1 and TRBJ2-5; D remains ambiguous. V lost 0 bases and J 2 bases, leaving 8 bases between the germline ends. Germline values: CDR1 SGHRS, CDR2 YFSETQ. The CDR3 is 14 residues long. The CDR3 DNA is TGCGCCAGCAGCTTGGCCGCGGAACAAGAGACCCAGTACTTC. Amino acid sequence: CASSLAAEQETQYF.

Ten or more counts support this clonotype. V is TRBV12-5 and J is TRBJ2-7; D is possibly TRBD2 (6 bases). The CDR3 is 14 amino acids. Germline V gives CDR1 LGHNT, CDR2 FRNRAP. V was trimmed by 6 bases and J by 5 bases, leaving 17 bases between them. The CDR3 region has the DNA TGTGCTAGTGGCCCTTTCGAGGGACTCAACGAGCAGTACTTC. Translated, it gives CASGPFEGLNEQYF.

This clonotype was counted a few times. V gene TRBV12-3 or TRBV12-4 combines with J gene TRBJ2-2; weak D call: TRBD1 (6 bases). V lost 5 bases, J lost 1 base, and 14 bases lay in between. This CDR3 spans 16 amino acids. The DNA of the CDR3 is TGTGCCAGCAGTCCGCCTCGGACAGAGAACACCGGGGAGCTGTTTTTT. This translates into CASSPPRTENTGELFF.

This clonotype was seen repeatedly, ten times or more. J is TRBJ1-3 and V is TRBV6-5; D call uncertain. V dropped 0 bases and J dropped 7 bases, with 7 bases sitting between them. In germline, CDR1 is MNHEY, CDR2 SVGAGI. The CDR3 has 13 amino acids. CDR3 DNA: TGTGCCAGCAGTTACTCCTCAGACAACACCATATATTTT. Its translation: CASSYSSDNTIYF.

Note on this clonotype: A single base separates this from a much larger clone, so it may be a read error. J is TRBJ2-5 and V is TRBV2; D may match TRBD1 or TRBD2 (5 bases each). The CDR3 spans 14 residues. V was cut by 4 bases and J by 4 bases, with 13 bases left in between. Germline CDR1 reads SNHLY; CDR2 reads FYNNEI. This CDR3 reads CASSVGPVRETQYF. CDR3 DNA sequence: TGTGCCAGCAGTGTGGGACCGGTGCGAGAGACCCAGTACTTC.

This clonotype has only a few counts. V and J are TRBV6-1 and TRBJ1-1, with 7 bases lining up with TRBD1. CDR1 is MNHNS and CDR2 is SASEGT in the germline V gene. The CDR3 extends over 16 amino acids. V lost 2 bases and J lost 0; bases outside the gene matches: 6. The CDR3 bases are TGTGCCAGCAGTGAATTGGGACAGACTATGAACACTGAAGCTTTCTTT. It is translated as CASSELGQTMNTEAFF.

The chain combines TRBV6-5 with TRBJ1-5; tentative D call: TRBD1 (6 bases). CDR1 and CDR2 (germline): MNHEY, SVGAGI. Trimming took 6 bases from V and 3 from J, leaving 15 bases between them. The CDR3 spans 15 residues. In DNA, the CDR3 is TGTGCCAGCAGGATTGGACAGTTTTCCAATCAGCCCCAGCATTTT. It is translated as CASRIGQFSNQPQHF.

In its sample, this clonotype was seen many times. This chain joins TRBV7-3 and TRBJ1-1; TRBD1 might be the D (5 bases). Germline loops: CDR1 SGHTA, CDR2 FQGTGA. CDR3 length equals 14 residues. V shed 5 bases and J shed 5 bases, with 15 bases lying between them. The CDR3 DNA is TGTGCCAGCAGCCCCGTGGGGGGGAGGACTGAAGCTTTCTTT. Its protein product is CASSPVGGRTEAFF.

This clonotype appeared many times. The junction shows a germline mismatch at one end, possibly a read error. The chain links TRBV13 to TRBJ2-2; 7 positions agree with TRBD2. The germline V gene has CDR1 PRHDT and CDR2 FYEKMQ (reference sequence). The CDR3 runs to 17 residues. The CDR3 nucleotides read TGTGCCAGCAGCATAGGGGTTCTAGCGGAAAACACCGGGGAGCTGTTTTTT. Protein product: CASSIGVLAENTGELFF.

This chain joins TRBV4-2 and TRBJ2-7; no definite D call. The J call is in doubt because the DNA end fits TRBJ2-1 better. This CDR3 has 13 amino acids. Germline V gives CDR1 LGHNA, CDR2 YNFKEQ. This CDR3 reads CASSEGETDEQFF. The CDR3 coding sequence is TGTGCCAGCAGCGAAGGTGAGACGGACGAGCAGTTCTTC.

CDR3 in amino acids: CASRGTSGRNDYYEQYF. The DNA of the CDR3 is TGTGCCAGCAGGGGGACTAGCGGAAGAAATGATTACTACGAGCAGTACTTC. The chain couples TRBV2 to TRBJ2-7, with 11 bases that match TRBD2. Per germline, CDR1 SNHLY and CDR2 FYNNEI. The CDR3 contains 17 residues. V shed 6 bases and J 3 bases; nucleotides not matched to a gene: 13. The variable domain in full, with the rest retrieved from reference TRBV2 and TRBJ2-7, is EPEVTQTPSHQVTQMGQEVILRCVPISNHLYFYWYRQILGQKVEFLVSFYNNEISEKSEIFDDQFSVERPDGSNFTLKIRSTKLEDSAMYFCASRGTSGRNDYYEQYFGPGTRLTVT.

The chain employs TRBV5-6 and TRBJ2-3; maybe TRBD2 (6 bases). The germline V gene encodes CDR1 SGHDT and CDR2 YYEEEE. The CDR3 is 17 amino acids. The V gene lost 6 bases and the J gene lost 2 bases, with 22 bases spanning the gap. CDR3 protein: CASNSWLPDYNTDTQYF. DNA of the CDR3: TGTGCCAGCAACTCTTGGTTGCCGGACTACAACACAGATACGCAGTATTTT. The full variable domain, in which reference TRBV5-6 and TRBJ2-3 provide the parts outside the CDR3, is DAGVTQSPTHLIKTRGQQVTLRCSPKSGHDTVSWYQQALGQGPQFIFQYYEEEERQRGNFPDRFSGHQFPNYSSELNVNALLLGDSALYLCASNSWLPDYNTDTQYFGPGTRLTVL.

This clonotype was observed at least ten times. The V call is TRBV24-1, the J call TRBJ2-7; D is perhaps TRBD2 (6 bases). The germline V gene has CDR1 KGHDR and CDR2 SFDVKD. V was pared by 0 bases and J by 0 bases, with 11 bases between. The CDR3 covers 16 residues. The CDR3 DNA reads as TGTGCCACCAGTGATTTGATTTCCGGGAGCTCCTACGAGCAGTACTTC. Translation gives CATSDLISGSSYEQYF.

This clonotype came up many times. This chain uses TRBV10-3 with TRBJ1-2; D is ambiguous. The V gene's germline CDR1 is ENHRY and CDR2 SYGVKD. CDR3 length: 15 residues. Trimming shortened V by 0 bases and J by 4 bases, and 12 bases separated the two germline ends. The DNA for the CDR3 is TGTGCCATCAGTGAGTCCGTGGGCCGGCTCTATGGCTACACCTTC. This sequence encodes CAISESVGRLYGYTF.

This clonotype was seen at least ten times. This chain links TRBV20-1 with TRBJ2-7; D may be TRBD1 (6 bases). Trimming pared 3 bases from V and 2 bases from J, leaving 14 bases between. The germline CDR1 and CDR2 sequences are DFQATT and SNEGSKA (reference sequence). This CDR3 comprises 14 residues. The CDR3 coding sequence is TGCAGTGCTAGGTCTCGGGACACTACCTACGAGCAGTACTTC. Translation gives CSARSRDTTYEQYF.

V usage is TRBV5-1 and J usage is TRBJ2-5, with TRBD2 identical over 13 bases. The germline CDR1 and CDR2 sequences are SGHRS and YFSETQ. The J segment lost 1 base and the V segment lost 1 base, leaving 7 bases of the junction unmatched. The CDR3 extends over 18 amino acids. Here the CDR3 DNA reads TGCGCCAGCAGCTTGCCGACTAGCGGGAGGACCCGCCAAGAGACCCAGTACTTC. This encodes CASSLPTSGRTRQETQYF.

The chain recombines TRBV11-1 with TRBJ1-2; 7 bases agree with TRBD1. The germline CDR1 and CDR2 sequences are SGHAT and FQDESV (reference sequence). The J segment lost 5 bases and the V segment lost 7 bases, leaving 13 bases of the junction unmatched. The CDR3 spans 15 residues. The CDR3 loop reads CASTRNKETGYGYTF. The CDR3 coding sequence is TGTGCCAGCACCAGAAATAAGGAGACAGGGTATGGCTACACCTTC.

The chain uses TRBV7-3 and TRBJ2-5, with 10 nucleotides matching TRBD2. The V and J ends lost 5 bases and 5 bases, in that order; junction bases with no gene match: 8. Germline CDR1 SGHTA, CDR2 FQGTGA. The CDR3 extends over 15 amino acids. As DNA, the CDR3 is TGTGCCAGCAGCCCGAGCGGGAGGGCCGATGAGACCCAGTACTTC. It yields the protein CASSPSGRADETQYF.

The chain combines TRBV2 with TRBJ2-7; TRBD2 matches at 16 bases. Germline trimming cut 5 bases from V and 4 bases from J; bases unmatched to any gene: 11. CDR3 length: 18 residues. The V gene's germline CDR1 is SNHLY and CDR2 FYNNEI. CDR3 residues: CASSLQGLAGGPGYEQYF. The CDR3 coding sequence is TGTGCCAGCAGTTTACAGGGACTAGCGGGAGGGCCGGGTTACGAGCAGTACTTC.

This clonotype was detected many times. V and J are TRBV5-1 and TRBJ1-2, with D hard to call. Looked up from germline, CDR1 is SGHRS and CDR2 is YFSETQ. V shed 1 base and J shed 3 bases, with 10 bases lying between them. This CDR3 contains 14 residues. The CDR3 region is CASSLPSDYYGYTF. The CDR3 bases are TGCGCCAGCAGCTTGCCCTCAGATTACTATGGCTACACCTTC.

The chain uses TRBV12-3 or TRBV12-4 and TRBJ2-1; 8 bases fit TRBD2. Trimming removed 5 bases from V and 2 bases from J; junction bases left unmatched: 8. The CDR3 is 16 residues long. The CDR3 coding sequence is TGTGCCAGCAGTACCGGAGCGGGAGTTACCTACAATGAGCAGTTCTTC. Translation: CASSTGAGVTYNEQFF.